Following are 18 T cell receptor beta chains from one sample sequenced in a study of shared clonotypes between healthy human individuals. Here immunoSEQ multiplex PCR was the method, and the copy in TCRdb shows in-frame clones only, minus some. The table has about 2.3 million clones, less than 95% seen once. Sequencing input: naive CD4+ T cells from PBMCs. This sample's subset: CD45RA+ positively selected. The receptors stem from a man younger than 30 in good health. Some clones in this sample may be carry-over from other donors' samples.

Points on this clone: The same CDR3 is also encoded by other DNA sequences in this sample. The chain recombines TRBV6-6 with TRBJ2-5, with D hard to call. From germline, CDR1 is MNHNY and CDR2 SVGAGI (reference sequence). Trimming took off 2 bases at V and 4 bases at J, with 5 bases between the two ends. The CDR3 totals 12 residues. CDR3 coding DNA: TGTGCCAGCAGTTACAGTGGAGAGACCCAGTACTTC. Its translation is CASSYSGETQYF.

The chain links TRBV11-2 to TRBJ2-2, with 11 bases fitting TRBD2. V gave up 3 bases and J gave up 1 base; unmatched junction bases: 1. The CDR3 runs to 16 residues. The V gene's germline CDR1 is SGHAT and CDR2 FQNNGV. The CDR3 loop is CASSFTSGGNTGELFF. For the CDR3, the DNA is TGTGCCAGCAGCTTTACTAGCGGGGGGAACACCGGGGAGCTGTTTTTT.

This clone was observed a single time. The CDR3 DNA is TGTGCCAGCACCTTTTCCAACACCGGGGAGCTGTTTTTT. Translation gives CASTFSNTGELFF. V gene TRBV7-9 combines with J gene TRBJ2-2; D remains ambiguous. The length of the CDR3 is 13 residues. Trimming took 7 bases from V and 2 from J, leaving 8 bases between them. The germline V gene has CDR1 SEHNR and CDR2 FQNEAQ (reference sequence).

The V call is TRBV11-2, the J call TRBJ1-6; D gene ambiguous. Per the germline V gene, CDR1 is SGHAT and CDR2 is FQNNGV. Trimming removed 0 bases from V and 11 bases from J, with 8 bases in between. The length of the CDR3 is 13 residues. The CDR3 reads CASSLEAVAPLHF. As DNA, the CDR3 is TGTGCCAGCAGCTTAGAAGCCGTTGCACCCCTCCACTTT.

The gene calls are TRBV13 and TRBJ2-7, with 11 bases matching TRBD2. CDR3 length: 16 residues. Looked up from germline, CDR1 is PRHDT and CDR2 is FYEKMQ (reference sequence). V lost 5 bases and J lost 3; bases outside the gene matches: 9. The CDR3 nucleotides read TGTGCCAGCAGCCAGGAAGGACTAGCGGGTCACTACGAGCAGTACTTC. It codes for CASSQEGLAGHYEQYF.

The V call is TRBV7-2, the J call TRBJ2-3, with TRBD1 matching over 8 bases. Per the germline V gene, CDR1 is SGHTA and CDR2 is FQGNSA. The trim removed 2 bases at V and 4 bases at J, leaving 2 bases unmatched. CDR3 length equals 14 residues. CDR3 nucleotides: TGTGCCAGCAGCTTACTACAGGGGGCAGATACGCAGTATTTT. This gives the protein CASSLLQGADTQYF.

This chain connects TRBV5-1 to TRBJ1-3; D possibly corresponds to TRBD1 (6 bases). The CDR3 loop spans 16 amino acids. Germline lookup yields CDR1 SGHRS and CDR2 YFSETQ. Trimming took 0 bases from V and 4 from J, leaving 14 bases between them. The DNA for the CDR3 is TGCGCCAGCAGCTTGGGGCGATACAGGGAAGGAAACACCATATATTTT. Translating it yields CASSLGRYREGNTIYF.

The chain is built from TRBV29-1 and TRBJ1-2; the D is unclear. V dropped 2 bases and J dropped 3 bases, with 16 bases sitting between them. Germline values: CDR1 SQVTM, CDR2 ANQGSEA. This CDR3 region has 15 residues. Here the CDR3 DNA reads TGCAGCGTTGAACCCGACGGGGTCGGAGACTATGGCTACACCTTC. Translated: CSVEPDGVGDYGYTF.

This sequence joins TRBV5-1 and TRBJ1-2; tentatively, D is TRBD1 (6 bases). This CDR3 region has 15 residues. Deletions cut 1 base from V and 4 bases from J, with 14 bases between. In germline, CDR1 is SGHRS, CDR2 YFSETQ. The DNA of the CDR3 is TGCGCCAGCAGCTTGCAGGGAGGACAGACCTATGGCTACACCTTC. As protein: CASSLQGGQTYGYTF.

The V call is TRBV2, the J call TRBJ2-3, with TRBD2 matching over 9 bases. CDR1 SNHLY and CDR2 FYNNEI come from the germline V gene. V was pared by 11 bases and J by 0 bases, with 6 bases of the junction left unmatched. The CDR3 contains 14 residues. CDR3 DNA: TGTGCCGTCCGTAGCGGGGGAAGCACAGATACGCAGTATTTT. Protein: CAVRSGGSTDTQYF. Full variable domain (remainder filled in from reference TRBV2 and TRBJ2-3): EPEVTQTPSHQVTQMGQEVILRCVPISNHLYFYWYRQILGQKVEFLVSFYNNEISEKSEIFDDQFSVERPDGSNFTLKIRSTKLEDSAMYFCAVRSGGSTDTQYFGPGTRLTVL.

This chain links TRBV19 with TRBJ1-5, with D perhaps matching TRBD1 (6 bases). V was pared by 6 bases and J by 3 bases, with 12 bases between. This CDR3 contains 14 residues. Germline V gene data show CDR1 as LNHDA and CDR2 as SQIVND (reference sequence). The CDR3 DNA follows: TGTGCCAGTAGCTCCGGGACATTCAATCAGCCCCAGCATTTT. This codes for CASSSGTFNQPQHF. The complete variable domain, with remaining parts taken from reference TRBV19 and TRBJ1-5, reads DGGITQSPKYLFRKEGQNVTLSCEQNLNHDAMYWYRQDPGQGLRLIYYSQIVNDFQKGDIAEGYSVSREKKESFPLTVTSAQKNPTAFYLCASSSGTFNQPQHFGDGTRLSIL.

The rearrangement links TRBV7-9 to TRBJ1-2, with D unresolved. Trimming took 5 bases from V and 2 from J, leaving 9 bases between them. The germline gives CDR1 SEHNR, CDR2 FQNEAQ (reference sequence). This CDR3 comprises 13 residues. The CDR3 protein is CASSATLNYGYTF. The CDR3 DNA follows: TGTGCCAGCAGCGCCACCTTGAACTATGGCTACACCTTC.

The chain recombines TRBV5-4 with TRBJ1-2; 9 positions match TRBD1. V gave up 2 bases and J gave up 4 bases; unmatched junction bases: 9. The V gene's germline CDR1 is SGHNT and CDR2 YYREEE (reference sequence). The CDR3 runs 16 residues. This chain's CDR3 is CASSLSSRTGAYGYTF. CDR3 DNA sequence: TGTGCCAGCAGCTTATCATCTCGGACAGGGGCCTATGGCTACACCTTC. The entire variable domain, with the rest obtained from reference TRBV5-4 and TRBJ1-2, is as follows: ETGVTQSPTHLIKTRGQQVTLRCSSQSGHNTVSWYQQALGQGPQFIFQYYREEENGRGNFPPRFSGLQFPNYSSELNVNALELDDSALYLCASSLSSRTGAYGYTFGSGTRLTVV.

This clone was found once. The J gene is TRBJ2-7, the V gene TRBV6-1; TRBD1 is a possible D gene (6 bases). This CDR3 contains 14 residues. Germline CDR1 MNHNS, CDR2 SASEGT. Trimming pared 3 bases from V and 0 bases from J, leaving 9 bases between. CDR3 nucleotides: TGTGCCAGCAGTGACAGGGGTAGCTCCTACGAGCAGTACTTC. Encoded protein: CASSDRGSSYEQYF.

The J gene is TRBJ1-1, the V gene TRBV7-3; maybe TRBD1 (5 bases). The CDR3 totals 14 residues. Trimming took 5 bases from V and 1 from J, leaving 11 bases between them. Per germline, CDR1 SGHTA and CDR2 FQGTGA. The chain's CDR3 is CASSPGGTNTEAFF. The CDR3 nucleotides are TGTGCCAGCAGCCCGGGGGGGACGAACACTGAAGCTTTCTTT.

The chain uses TRBV5-4 and TRBJ2-1, with D possibly being TRBD2 (5 bases). The germline V gene encodes CDR1 SGHNT and CDR2 YYREEE (reference sequence). The CDR3 is 13 residues long. Trimming took 0 bases from V and 6 from J, leaving 7 bases between them. The CDR3 spells CASSLGLPNEQFF. In DNA, the CDR3 is TGTGCCAGCAGCTTGGGACTACCCAATGAGCAGTTCTTC.

The chain links TRBV7-9 to TRBJ2-7; D unclear. V lost 5 bases, J lost 4 bases, and 12 bases lay in between. This CDR3 comprises 13 residues. The V gene's germline CDR1 is SEHNR and CDR2 FQNEAQ (reference sequence). The CDR3 DNA is TGTGCCAGCAGCGAAAGGACGGCTTACGAGCAGTACTTC. Protein sequence: CASSERTAYEQYF. Looking up the rest from reference TRBV7-9 and TRBJ2-7 gives the full variable domain: DTGVSQNPRHKITKRGQNVTFRCDPISEHNRLYWYRQTLGQGPEFLTYFQNEAQLEKSRLLSDRFSAERPKGSFSTLEIQRTEQGDSAMYLCASSERTAYEQYFGPGTRLTVT.

Written as DNA, the CDR3 is TGTGCCAGCAGCTTAAGGTCAGGGGCAAGCTACGAGCAGTACTTC. As protein: CASSLRSGASYEQYF. J is TRBJ2-7 and V is TRBV7-3; a weak D match, TRBD1 (6 bases). This CDR3 has 15 residues. CDR1 is SGHTA, CDR2 FQGTGA, per germline. The germline V and J ends were trimmed by 1 base and 3 bases, with 13 bases remaining between them.